The 29 T cell receptor beta chains in this list originate from one sample, sequenced in a study of T cell repertoires in cytomegalovirus infection. These receptors are not linked to any known antigen. From the reads, TCRdb called clonotypes with MiXCR, one entry per CDR3 protein. The profile shows 100,000 to 150,000 distinct CDR3 sequences, about 32% of them singletons. The specimen was CD8+ T cells from cultured PBMCs, collected from culture after CMV antigen stimulation. The receptors here all came from a human donor in good health (CMV status not recorded). Some clones in this sample may be carry-over from other donors' samples.

V is TRBV15 and J is TRBJ1-6; D gene uncertain. From germline, CDR1 is LNHNV and CDR2 YYDKDF (reference sequence). The CDR3 is made up of 15 amino acids. The V end was cut by 3 bases, the J end by 0 bases, with 6 bases between. The CDR3 is CATSRWASYNSPLHF. CDR3 coding DNA: TGTGCCACCAGCAGGTGGGCCTCCTATAATTCACCCCTCCACTTT.

This chain links TRBV7-2 with TRBJ2-5, with 8 bases matching TRBD1. The CDR3 sequence is 16 residues long. J lost 1 base, V lost 6 bases, and 10 bases had no gene match. Germline lookup yields CDR1 SGHTA and CDR2 FQGNSA. Here the CDR3 reads CASRDRTGISQETQYF. The DNA for the CDR3 is TGTGCCAGCAGAGATAGGACAGGGATAAGCCAAGAGACCCAGTACTTC.

The chain combines TRBV20-1 with TRBJ2-1, with D uncertain. CDR1 and CDR2 (germline): DFQATT, SNEGSKA (reference sequence). V lost 6 bases, J lost 0 bases, and 15 bases lay in between. This CDR3 is 15 amino acids long. The CDR3 coding sequence is TGCAGTGCGCGAAAAACTACCAGCTCCTACAATGAGCAGTTCTTC. Translation: CSARKTTSSYNEQFF.

This clonotype turned up a few times. The V and J genes are TRBV7-6 and TRBJ2-7, with D possibly being TRBD1 (5 bases). The germline V gene has CDR1 SGHVS and CDR2 FNYEAQ. Deletions cut 1 base from V and 3 bases from J, with 10 bases between. The CDR3 length is 14 residues. The CDR3 nucleotides are TGTGCCAGCAGCTTAGAGGGCAGGGACTACGAGCAGTACTTC. This translates into CASSLEGRDYEQYF.

This clonotype appeared many times. The chain has TRBV6-1 and TRBJ1-2; D is unclear. The CDR3 runs 14 residues. Germline V gene lookup returns CDR1 MNHNS and CDR2 SASEGT. V lost 3 bases and J lost 4, with 12 bases in between. Here the CDR3 reads CASSEQVSGYGYTF. The CDR3 nucleotides read TGTGCCAGCAGTGAGCAGGTTTCGGGCTATGGCTACACCTTC.

As to this clonotype: A single base separates this from a much larger clone, so it may be a read error. The gene calls are TRBV28 and TRBJ2-1, with D possibly being TRBD2 (6 bases). Germline V gives CDR1 MDHEN, CDR2 SYDVKM. V lost 2 bases to trimming and J lost 6 bases, with 17 bases between them. The CDR3 extends over 16 amino acids. The CDR3 sequence is CASSLKIGKGGNEQFF. The CDR3 nucleotides read TGTGCCAGCAGTTTAAAGATAGGGAAGGGAGGCAATGAGCAGTTCTTC.

At least ten counts were recorded for this clonotype. The chain is built from TRBV7-2 and TRBJ1-1; 9 bases match TRBD1. This CDR3 comprises 14 residues. With 4 bases clipped from V and 7 bases from J, the junction kept 7 bases outside the gene matches. Germline CDR1 SGHTA, CDR2 FQGNSA. CDR3 amino acids: CASSSGTGWLEAFF. The CDR3 DNA reads TGTGCCAGCAGCTCCGGGACAGGGTGGCTTGAAGCTTTCTTT.

Here the CDR3 reads CASSQSVDTQYF. CDR3 sequence (DNA): TGTGCCAGCAGCCAGAGTGTAGATACGCAGTATTTT. The J gene is TRBJ2-3, the V gene TRBV3-1; no clear D. Trimming left V 3 bases short and J 5 bases short, with 6 bases between. Germline CDR1 reads LGHDT; CDR2 reads YNNKEL (reference sequence). CDR3 length equals 12 residues.

This clonotype was seen more than once but under ten times. The chain couples TRBV7-8 to TRBJ2-2; 12 bases fit TRBD2. Germline CDR1 SGHVS, CDR2 FQNEAQ. This CDR3 spans 17 amino acids. Losses at the gene ends were 3 bases for V and 2 bases for J; bases not matched to a gene: 4. CDR3 DNA: TGTGCCAGCAGCTTGACTAGCGGGGGCGCAAACACCGGGGAGCTGTTTTTT. Translation: CASSLTSGGANTGELFF.

V is TRBV6-6 and J is TRBJ2-4; D not resolved. V lost 6 bases and J 0 bases, leaving 18 bases between the germline ends. The CDR3 spans 17 residues. From germline, CDR1 is MNHNY and CDR2 SVGAGI (reference sequence). The CDR3 DNA reads TGTGCCAGCAGCCCCGGCCCACCCGTATTAGCCAAAAACATTCAGTACTTC. Protein product: CASSPGPPVLAKNIQYF.

The gene calls are TRBV20-1 and TRBJ1-4, with no clear D. Trimming removed 6 bases at V and 7 bases at J, with 18 bases between. The CDR3 totals 14 residues. Germline V CDR1 and CDR2: DFQATT, SNEGSKA (reference sequence). CDR3 in DNA: TGCAGTGCCGCGAACATCTTAGACGGTGAAAAACTGTTTTTT. Amino acids: CSAANILDGEKLFF.

In its sample, this clonotype was seen a few times. The V and J genes are TRBV6-6 and TRBJ2-6; D not resolved. Trimming pared 8 bases from V and 4 bases from J, leaving 6 bases between. The CDR3 has 12 residues. Germline V gene sequence: CDR1 MNHNY, CDR2 SVGAGI (reference sequence). The CDR3 region has the DNA TGTGCCAGCGATGCCGGGGCCAACGTCCTGACTTTC. Translated, it gives CASDAGANVLTF.

This clonotype was picked up many times. The chain employs TRBV7-9 and TRBJ1-2, with 8 positions matching TRBD1. The CDR3 consists of 14 residues. From germline, CDR1 is SEHNR and CDR2 FQNEAQ (reference sequence). The V segment lost 5 bases and the J segment 4 bases; nucleotides outside the gene matches: 6. The CDR3 sequence is CASSGQGNFYGYTF. The CDR3 coding sequence is TGTGCCAGCAGCGGACAGGGAAATTTCTATGGCTACACCTTC.

The V gene is TRBV4-3, the J gene TRBJ2-7; 12 bases are a match to TRBD2. J gave up 2 bases and V 0 bases, and 8 bases lay outside the gene matches. The CDR3 sequence is 18 residues long. CDR1 LGHNA and CDR2 YSLEER come from the germline V gene. CDR3 region: CASSQDPVASGGAYEQYF. The CDR3 DNA is TGCGCCAGCAGCCAAGATCCTGTGGCTAGCGGGGGGGCCTACGAGCAGTACTTC.

This clonotype was counted only a few times. The CDR3 region is CASSYGKTGPTSNQPQHF. For the CDR3, the DNA is TGTGCCAGCAGCTACGGAAAAACAGGGCCCACTAGCAATCAGCCCCAGCATTTT. The V call is TRBV7-6, the J call TRBJ1-5; weak D call: TRBD1 (6 bases). The CDR3 consists of 18 residues. Germline assignment: CDR1 SGHVS and CDR2 FNYEAQ. Trimming stripped 4 bases from V and 0 bases from J, with 19 bases between.

The chain carries TRBV5-1 and TRBJ2-2, with D uncertain. V was shortened by 2 bases and J by 1 base, with 9 bases between the two germline ends. CDR3 length: 15 residues. CDR1 SGHRS and CDR2 YFSETQ come from the germline V gene. CDR3 protein: CASSLRTVNTGELFF. Written as DNA, the CDR3 is TGCGCCAGCAGCTTACGGACGGTGAACACCGGGGAGCTGTTTTTT.

This clonotype has a handful of counts. The genes are TRBV7-6 and TRBJ2-7; TRBD2 might be the D (5 bases). V lost 5 bases, J lost 4 bases, and 12 bases lay in between. CDR1 is SGHVS and CDR2 is FNYEAQ in the germline V gene. The CDR3 extends over 13 amino acids. This CDR3 is CASSPGLLYEQYF. As DNA, the CDR3 is TGTGCCAGCAGCCCAGGACTGCTTTACGAGCAGTACTTC.

A note on this clonotype: Relative to the germline gene, one junction end is altered; a read error may explain this. The chain recombines TRBV7-8 with TRBJ1-4; no clear D gene. CDR1 SGHVS and CDR2 FQNEAQ come from the germline V gene. The CDR3 spans 13 residues. The CDR3 DNA sequence: TGTGCCAGCAGCCCGCCCGGCCCCCCGGAACTGTCTTTT. Translating gives CASSPPGPPELSF.

This chain joins TRBV7-2 and TRBJ1-5; D unclear. Per the germline V gene, CDR1 is SGHTA and CDR2 is FQGNSA. The CDR3 has 15 residues. Trimming removed 5 bases at V and 1 base at J, with 12 bases between. CDR3 nucleotide sequence: TGTGCCAGCAGCGAGGTCGGGGTAAGCAATCAGCCCCAGCATTTT. Translation gives CASSEVGVSNQPQHF.

The chain links TRBV7-9 to TRBJ2-2, with 12 bases identical to TRBD1. In germline, CDR1 is SEHNR, CDR2 FQNEAQ (reference sequence). J was trimmed by 6 bases and V by 5 bases; bases with no gene match: 7. The CDR3 has 16 residues. The CDR3 spells CASSPPGQGASGELFF. The CDR3, as DNA: TGTGCCAGCAGCCCGCCGGGACAGGGGGCGTCCGGGGAGCTGTTTTTT.

This clonotype has only a few counts. The chain recombines TRBV7-6 with TRBJ1-2; unclear D gene. Trimming took off 1 base at V and 4 bases at J, with 13 bases between the two ends. CDR1 is SGHVS and CDR2 is FNYEAQ in the germline V gene. The CDR3 runs 15 residues. Written as DNA, the CDR3 is TGTGCCAGCAGCTTAGGAGTCGGTGAAAGCTATGGCTACACCTTC. Residues: CASSLGVGESYGYTF.

The rearrangement uses TRBV7-2 and TRBJ2-5, with D unresolved. Germline CDR1 reads SGHTA; CDR2 reads FQGNSA. This CDR3 has 14 amino acids. Trimming took 1 base from V and 4 from J, leaving 10 bases between them. In DNA, the CDR3 is TGTGCCAGCAGCTTAGGCTGGAGTGGAGAGACCCAGTACTTC. As protein: CASSLGWSGETQYF.

This clonotype showed up just a few times. The V and J genes are TRBV11-2 and TRBJ2-3; no clear D. V lost 1 base, J lost 0 bases, and 8 bases lay in between. The CDR3 contains 15 residues. Germline V gene lookup returns CDR1 SGHAT and CDR2 FQNNGV. The CDR3: CASSLALTSTDTQYF. CDR3 bases: TGTGCCAGCAGCTTAGCACTCACTAGCACAGATACGCAGTATTTT.

The CDR3 nucleotides are TGTGCCAGCAGCTTAGGAATGAGGGCAGGGGGCACTGAAGCTTTCTTT. Protein sequence: CASSLGMRAGGTEAFF. The chain has TRBV7-9 and TRBJ1-1, with 7 nucleotides matching TRBD1. CDR3 length equals 16 residues. Looked up from germline, CDR1 is SEHNR and CDR2 is FQNEAQ (reference sequence). With 1 base clipped from V and 4 bases from J, the junction kept 9 bases outside the gene matches.

The genes are TRBV12-3 or TRBV12-4 and TRBJ1-5; unclear D gene. The CDR3 is 14 residues long. Trimming stripped 2 bases from V and 3 bases from J, with 8 bases between. The CDR3 region is CASSLWQFNQPQHF. CDR3 sequence (DNA): TGTGCCAGCAGTTTATGGCAGTTCAATCAGCCCCAGCATTTT.

This chain connects TRBV5-1 to TRBJ2-4; TRBD1 or TRBD2 may be the D gene (5 bases each). Trimming shortened V by 0 bases and J by 3 bases, and 16 bases separated the two germline ends. This CDR3 spans 17 amino acids. Germline loops: CDR1 SGHRS, CDR2 YFSETQ. The CDR3 protein is CASSLVGTGYVKNIQYF. CDR3 nucleotides: TGCGCCAGCAGCTTGGTTGGGACGGGGTATGTCAAAAACATTCAGTACTTC.

The chain recombines TRBV27 with TRBJ1-2; a possible D gene is TRBD1 (5 bases). The germline V gene has CDR1 MNHEY and CDR2 SMNVEV (reference sequence). V was shortened by 2 bases and J by 4 bases, with 8 bases between the two germline ends. The CDR3 is 13 amino acids. The CDR3 DNA reads as TGTGCCAGCAGTTTAGGAGGGGCCTATGGCTACACCTTC. Amino acids: CASSLGGAYGYTF.

This chain uses TRBV7-2 with TRBJ2-5; no reliable D call. V lost 4 bases and J 0 bases, leaving 18 bases between the germline ends. The CDR3 is 17 amino acids. From germline, CDR1 is SGHTA and CDR2 FQGNSA. CDR3 DNA: TGTGCCAGCAGCTCCCCCCCAGTTTTGCGCTACCAAGAGACCCAGTACTTC. Its protein product is CASSSPPVLRYQETQYF.

In its sample, this clonotype was seen many times. This chain joins TRBV28 and TRBJ1-1; D remains unclear. Germline V gene sequence: CDR1 MDHEN, CDR2 SYDVKM. This CDR3 is 12 amino acids long. Trimming pared 5 bases from V and 4 bases from J, leaving 8 bases between. The chain's CDR3 is CASSGIGTEAFF. In DNA, the CDR3 is TGTGCCAGCAGTGGTATAGGCACTGAAGCTTTCTTT.